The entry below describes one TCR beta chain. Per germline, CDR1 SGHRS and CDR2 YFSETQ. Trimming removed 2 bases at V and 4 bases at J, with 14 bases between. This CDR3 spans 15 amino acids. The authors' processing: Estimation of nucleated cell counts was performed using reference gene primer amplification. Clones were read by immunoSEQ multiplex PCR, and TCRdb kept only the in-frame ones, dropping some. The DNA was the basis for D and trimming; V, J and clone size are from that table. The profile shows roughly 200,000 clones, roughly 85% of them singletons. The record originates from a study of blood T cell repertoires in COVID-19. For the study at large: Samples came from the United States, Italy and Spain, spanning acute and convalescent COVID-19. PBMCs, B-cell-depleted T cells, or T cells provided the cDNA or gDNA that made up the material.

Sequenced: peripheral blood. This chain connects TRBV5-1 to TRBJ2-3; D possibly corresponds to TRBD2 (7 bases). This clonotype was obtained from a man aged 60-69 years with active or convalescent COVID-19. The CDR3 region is CASSLRGGEADTQYF. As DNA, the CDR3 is TGCGCCAGCAGCTTAAGAGGGGGGGAGGCAGATACGCAGTATTTT.